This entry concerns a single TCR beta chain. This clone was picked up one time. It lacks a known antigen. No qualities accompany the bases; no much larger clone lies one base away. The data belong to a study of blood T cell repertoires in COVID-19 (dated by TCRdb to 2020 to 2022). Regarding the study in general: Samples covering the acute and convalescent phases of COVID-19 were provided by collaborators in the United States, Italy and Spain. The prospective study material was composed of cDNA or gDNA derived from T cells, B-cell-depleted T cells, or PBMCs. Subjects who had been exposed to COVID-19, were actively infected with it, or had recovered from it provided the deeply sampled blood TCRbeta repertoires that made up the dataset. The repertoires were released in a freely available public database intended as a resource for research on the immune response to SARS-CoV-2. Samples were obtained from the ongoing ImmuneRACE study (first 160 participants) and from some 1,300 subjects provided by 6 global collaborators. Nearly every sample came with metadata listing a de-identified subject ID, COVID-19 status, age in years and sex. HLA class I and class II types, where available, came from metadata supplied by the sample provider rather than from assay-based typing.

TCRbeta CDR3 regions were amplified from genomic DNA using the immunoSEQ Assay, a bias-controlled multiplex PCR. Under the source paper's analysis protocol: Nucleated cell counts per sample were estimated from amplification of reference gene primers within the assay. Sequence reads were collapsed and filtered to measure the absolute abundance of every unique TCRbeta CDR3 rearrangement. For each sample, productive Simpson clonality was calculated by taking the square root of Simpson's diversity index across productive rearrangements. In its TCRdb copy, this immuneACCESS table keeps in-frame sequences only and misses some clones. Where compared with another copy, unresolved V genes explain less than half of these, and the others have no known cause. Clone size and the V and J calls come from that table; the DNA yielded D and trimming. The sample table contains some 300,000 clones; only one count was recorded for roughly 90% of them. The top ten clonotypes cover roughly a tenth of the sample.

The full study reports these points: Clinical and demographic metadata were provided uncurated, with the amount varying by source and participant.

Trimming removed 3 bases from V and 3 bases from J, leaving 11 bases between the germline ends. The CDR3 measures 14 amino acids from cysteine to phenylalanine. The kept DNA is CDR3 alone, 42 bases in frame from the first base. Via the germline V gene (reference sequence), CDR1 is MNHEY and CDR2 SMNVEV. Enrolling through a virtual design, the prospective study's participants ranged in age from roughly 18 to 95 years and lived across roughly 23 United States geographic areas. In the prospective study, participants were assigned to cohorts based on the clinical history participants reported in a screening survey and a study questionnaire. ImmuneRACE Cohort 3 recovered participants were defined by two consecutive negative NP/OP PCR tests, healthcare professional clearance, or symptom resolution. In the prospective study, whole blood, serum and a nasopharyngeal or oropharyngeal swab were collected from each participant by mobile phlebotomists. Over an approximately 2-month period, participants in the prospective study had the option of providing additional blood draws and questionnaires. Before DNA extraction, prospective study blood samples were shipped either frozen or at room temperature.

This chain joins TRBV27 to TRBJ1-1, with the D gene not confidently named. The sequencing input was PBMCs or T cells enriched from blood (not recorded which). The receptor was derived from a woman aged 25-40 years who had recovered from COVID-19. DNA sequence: TGTGCCAGCAGTTTGAACACCGGGGACACTGAAGCTTTCTTT. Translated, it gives CASSLNTGDTEAFF.